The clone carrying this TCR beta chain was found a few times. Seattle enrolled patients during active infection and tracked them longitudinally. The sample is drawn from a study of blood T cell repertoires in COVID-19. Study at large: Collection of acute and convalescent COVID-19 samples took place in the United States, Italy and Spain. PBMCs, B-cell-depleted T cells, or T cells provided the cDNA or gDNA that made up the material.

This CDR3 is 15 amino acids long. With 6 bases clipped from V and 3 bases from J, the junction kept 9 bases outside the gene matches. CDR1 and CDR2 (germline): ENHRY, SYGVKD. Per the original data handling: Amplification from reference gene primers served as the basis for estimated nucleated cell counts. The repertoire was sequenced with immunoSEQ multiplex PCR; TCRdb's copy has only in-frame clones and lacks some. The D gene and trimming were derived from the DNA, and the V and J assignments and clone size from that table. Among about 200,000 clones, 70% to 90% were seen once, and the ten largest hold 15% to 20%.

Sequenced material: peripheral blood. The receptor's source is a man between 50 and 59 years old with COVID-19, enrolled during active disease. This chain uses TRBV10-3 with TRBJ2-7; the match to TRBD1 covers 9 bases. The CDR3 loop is CAIRPGQGSIYEQYF. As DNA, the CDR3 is TGTGCCATCAGACCAGGACAGGGGTCGATCTACGAGCAGTACTTC.